One and the same sample provided the 24 T cell receptor beta chains below, sequenced in a study of T cells in Graves' hyperthyroidism and ophthalmopathy (dated by TCRdb to the late 2010s). Libraries came from multiplex PCR. The sequencer was an Illumina HiSeq 2000. The TCR beta CDR3 regions were amplified from the RNA transcripts. A first-round RT-PCR of the TCR CDR3 used the HTBI primer set with the Qiagen OneStep RT-PCR kit. The public reads were quality trimmed at Q25 with fastp and then assembled into clones with MiXCR by TCRdb, keeping productive beta chains. Duplicate CDR3 protein sequences are folded into a single record with the most common DNA and genes. Across this sample there are under 350,000 distinct CDR3 sequences, with roughly a fifth seen only once. The ten largest make up around 45% of the sample. Material for sequencing was blood. Receptor source: a woman in her fifties or sixties with Graves' hyperthyroidism.

The rearrangement links TRBV10-1 to TRBJ2-3; D unresolved. Trimming took 4 bases from V and 6 from J, leaving 14 bases between them. The CDR3 covers 14 residues. Per germline, CDR1 WNHNN and CDR2 SYGVQD (reference sequence). Here the CDR3 reads CASSALTRRDTQYF. As DNA, the CDR3 is TGCGCCAGCAGTGCCTTGACGCGTCGGGATACGCAGTATTTT.

The chain employs TRBV2 and TRBJ1-1, with 8 bases fitting TRBD1. The V and J ends lost 4 bases and 1 base, in that order; junction bases with no gene match: 8. The germline V gene has CDR1 SNHLY and CDR2 FYNNEI. The CDR3 length is 16 residues. DNA for the CDR3: TGTGCCAGCAGTGGATTAGACAGGGGATCGAACACTGAAGCTTTCTTT. Translation gives CASSGLDRGSNTEAFF.

Only a few counts were recorded for this clonotype. The rearrangement joins TRBV5-5 to TRBJ2-6; D gene unclear. This CDR3 spans 17 amino acids. CDR1 is SGHKS, CDR2 YYEKEE, per germline (reference sequence). Trimming cost V 2 bases and J 2 bases, with 14 bases left between them. CDR3 DNA: TGTGCCAGCAGCTTAGGAAGGGATAGTGCTGGGGCCAACGTCCTGACTTTC. It specifies CASSLGRDSAGANVLTF.

V gene TRBV9 combines with J gene TRBJ1-1; D remains ambiguous. The CDR3 extends over 12 amino acids. Trimming left V 3 bases short and J 7 bases short, with 10 bases between. Germline CDR1 and CDR2: SGDLS and YYNGEE. The CDR3 here is CASSDQKNEAFF. CDR3 in DNA: TGTGCCAGCAGCGATCAGAAGAATGAAGCTTTCTTT.

The sample holds many counts of this clonotype. The CDR3 is CASSVGVGGLSYNEQFF. In DNA, the CDR3 is TGTGCCAGCAGCGTAGGCGTCGGGGGCCTGTCCTACAATGAGCAGTTCTTC. The chain employs TRBV9 and TRBJ2-1, with D possibly being TRBD1 or TRBD2 (6 bases each). The CDR3 is 17 amino acids. CDR1 is SGDLS and CDR2 is YYNGEE in the germline V gene. The V and J ends lost 0 bases and 1 base respectively, with 14 bases between them. Full variable domain (missing parts from reference TRBV9 and TRBJ2-1): DSGVTQTPKHLITATGQRVTLRCSPRSGDLSVYWYQQSLDQGLQFLIQYYNGEERAKGNILERFSAQQFPDLHSELNLSSLELGDSALYFCASSVGVGGLSYNEQFFGPGTRLTVL.

There are many counts of this clonotype. The chain links TRBV14 to TRBJ2-1; 8 bases agree with TRBD2. The V gene end was trimmed by 2 bases and the J gene end by 11 bases; junction bases not matched to a gene: 14. The V gene's germline CDR1 is SGHDN and CDR2 FVKESK. The CDR3 length is 16 residues. The CDR3 loop is CASSQYLAGVGFKQFF. The CDR3, as DNA: TGTGCCAGCAGCCAATATCTAGCGGGCGTGGGTTTCAAGCAGTTCTTC.

This clonotype has a count of ten or more. The chain is built from TRBV2 and TRBJ1-2; D is undetermined. The CDR3 is 13 residues long. The V end lost 2 bases, the J end lost 2 bases, and 6 bases lay between the germline ends. CDR1 is SNHLY, CDR2 FYNNEI, per germline. CDR3 in DNA: TGTGCCAGCAGTGAATTCCTAAACTATGGCTACACCTTC. The encoded protein is CASSEFLNYGYTF.

This clonotype was seen only a few times. This chain connects TRBV5-8 to TRBJ2-5, with TRBD1 matching over 8 bases. The J segment lost 2 bases and the V segment lost 0 bases, leaving 6 bases of the junction unmatched. CDR1 is SGHTS and CDR2 is YDEGEE in the germline V gene. The CDR3 is 16 residues long. CDR3 bases: TGTGCCAGCAGCTTGGCCCAGGGGGCCGCACAAGAGACCCAGTACTTC. Its protein is CASSLAQGAAQETQYF. Full variable domain (remainder filled in from reference TRBV5-8 and TRBJ2-5): EAGVTQSPTHLIKTRGQQATLRCSPISGHTSVYWYQQALGLGLQFLLWYDEGEERNRGNFPPRFSGRQFPNYSSELNVNALELEDSALYLCASSLAQGAAQETQYFGPGTRLLVL.

The sample holds a few counts of this clonotype. V usage is TRBV10-3 and J usage is TRBJ2-1; 7 nucleotides agree with TRBD1. The length of the CDR3 is 15 residues. The ends lost 4 bases at V and 3 bases at J; junction bases unmatched: 6. The germline V gene encodes CDR1 ENHRY and CDR2 SYGVKD. CDR3 amino acids: CAISVPGQLYNEQFF. DNA of the CDR3: TGTGCCATCAGTGTACCGGGACAGCTCTACAATGAGCAGTTCTTC.

This clonotype was found a few times. The chain couples TRBV7-2 to TRBJ1-5; D gene uncertain. V was trimmed by 5 bases and J by 7 bases, leaving 9 bases between them. The CDR3 is 12 amino acids. CDR1 is SGHTA and CDR2 is FQGNSA in the germline V gene. CDR3 loop: CASSPVNQPQHF. In DNA form, the CDR3 reads TGTGCCAGCAGCCCCGTAAACCAGCCCCAGCATTTT.

The rearrangement links TRBV6-1 to TRBJ1-6; D ambiguous. This CDR3 comprises 13 residues. CDR1 MNHNS and CDR2 SASEGT come from the germline V gene. V was cut by 7 bases and J by 5 bases, with 9 bases left in between. The CDR3 nucleotides read TGTGCCAGCACTTGGGGAAATAATTCACCCCTCCACTTT. This gives the protein CASTWGNNSPLHF.

This clonotype has ten or more counts. CDR3 region: CASSVTGSSYEQYF. DNA for the CDR3: TGTGCCAGCAGCGTGACAGGGAGCTCCTACGAGCAGTACTTC. J is TRBJ2-7 and V is TRBV9; 7 bases are a match to TRBD1. This CDR3 spans 14 amino acids. Germline CDR1 is SGDLS and CDR2 is YYNGEE. Trimming at V came to 2 bases and at J to 0 bases, leaving 2 bases not matched to a gene.

This clonotype was seen ten or more times. This rearrangement joins TRBV12-3 or TRBV12-4 to TRBJ2-1, with D possibly matching TRBD2 (6 bases). This CDR3 comprises 13 residues. V was clipped by 6 bases and J by 10 bases, with 16 bases between them. CDR3 coding DNA: TGTGCCAGCAGCCCTCAGAGGAGGGACGAGCAGTTCTTC. Translation: CASSPQRRDEQFF.

This clonotype was found many times. The chain recombines TRBV28 with TRBJ2-7; D is unclear. Germline assignment: CDR1 MDHEN and CDR2 SYDVKM. Trimming shortened V by 7 bases and J by 1 base, and 5 bases separated the two germline ends. CDR3 length: 11 residues. In nucleotides, the CDR3 is TGTGCCAGCATGGGGTCCTACGAGCAGTACTTC. It translates to CASMGSYEQYF.

This clonotype has ten or more counts. CDR3 nucleotides: TGTGCCAGCGGGACTAGCGGCTCCTACGAGCAGTACTTC. It translates to CASGTSGSYEQYF. This chain links TRBV28 with TRBJ2-7; 11 bases match TRBD2. Germline V gene lookup returns CDR1 MDHEN and CDR2 SYDVKM. The CDR3 has 13 amino acids. Trimming at V came to 8 bases and at J to 0 bases, leaving 0 bases not matched to a gene.

The chain links TRBV10-2 to TRBJ1-4; tentative D call: TRBD1 (5 bases). CDR1 and CDR2 from the germline V gene are WSHSY and SAAADI. This CDR3 contains 14 residues. V was cut by 5 bases and J by 8 bases, with 15 bases left in between. The CDR3 region is CASSSTARHEKLFF. CDR3 DNA sequence: TGCGCCAGCAGTTCGACAGCTCGGCACGAAAAACTGTTTTTT.

This clonotype was observed at least ten times. The rearrangement uses TRBV27 and TRBJ2-3, with 9 bases lining up with TRBD2. CDR1 and CDR2 (germline): MNHEY, SMNVEV (reference sequence). The CDR3 consists of 15 residues. With V trimmed by 4 bases and J by 3 bases, 5 bases remained unmatched. Here the CDR3 DNA reads TGTGCCAGCAGTTGGGCGGGGGGGCCGACAGATACGCAGTATTTT. Protein product: CASSWAGGPTDTQYF.

At least ten counts were recorded for this clonotype. CDR3 region: CSPLTGGSAKNIQYF. The CDR3 region has the DNA TGCAGTCCTCTTACGGGAGGCTCAGCCAAAAACATTCAGTACTTC. This chain uses TRBV20-1 with TRBJ2-4; TRBD2 agrees at 7 bases. Losses at the gene ends were 8 bases for V and 0 bases for J; bases not matched to a gene: 10. Germline CDR1 DFQATT, CDR2 SNEGSKA (reference sequence). This CDR3 region has 15 residues.

This clonotype was recorded many times. The chain carries TRBV5-1 and TRBJ2-1, with 7 positions matching TRBD2. V shed 5 bases, J shed 4 bases, and the junction held 9 bases outside the gene matches. Germline V lookup: CDR1 SGHRS, CDR2 YFSETQ. This CDR3 is built from 15 residues. The CDR3 nucleotides are TGCGCCAGCAGGTCAATGACTAGCAGTTACAATGAGCAGTTCTTC. Translation gives CASRSMTSSYNEQFF.

In this sample, this clonotype turned up many times. The rearrangement uses TRBV2 and TRBJ1-5; possibly TRBD1 for D (5 bases). The germline V gene encodes CDR1 SNHLY and CDR2 FYNNEI. The CDR3 length is 14 residues. V lost 3 bases and J 0 bases, leaving 6 bases between the germline ends. CDR3 DNA sequence: TGTGCCAGCAGTGAGGGGGGTAGCAATCAGCCCCAGCATTTT. It is translated as CASSEGGSNQPQHF.

J is TRBJ1-5 and V is TRBV6-1; 8 bases fit TRBD1. Germline lookup yields CDR1 MNHNS and CDR2 SASEGT. This CDR3 is built from 15 residues. The ends lost 7 bases at V and 0 bases at J; junction bases unmatched: 5. CDR3 nucleotides: TGTGCCAGCAAAGGACAGGGCGGTAGCAATCAGCCCCAGCATTTT. Its translation is CASKGQGGSNQPQHF.

The rearrangement links TRBV11-2 to TRBJ1-2, with no clear D. CDR3 length equals 12 residues. V lost 1 base and J lost 4, with 4 bases in between. CDR1 SGHAT and CDR2 FQNNGV come from the germline V gene. CDR3 DNA: TGTGCCAGCAGCTTAGGGGCCTATGGCTACACCTTC. Translating gives CASSLGAYGYTF.

The table lists this clonotype with many counts. The chain combines TRBV5-1 with TRBJ1-1; perhaps TRBD1 as D (5 bases). Trimming took off 4 bases at V and 0 bases at J, with 10 bases between the two ends. In germline, CDR1 is SGHRS, CDR2 YFSETQ. The CDR3 spans 14 residues. CDR3 sequence reads: CASSRTHMNTEAFF. The CDR3 bases are TGCGCCAGCAGCCGGACACACATGAACACTGAAGCTTTCTTT.

This clonotype has at least ten counts. The genes are TRBV28 and TRBJ2-1, with TRBD2 matching over 11 bases. J was trimmed by 9 bases and V by 2 bases; bases with no gene match: 12. Germline loops: CDR1 MDHEN, CDR2 SYDVKM. The length of the CDR3 is 17 residues. The CDR3 loop reads CASSLVAVLAGGREQFF. The CDR3 region has the DNA TGTGCCAGCAGTTTAGTGGCGGTCCTAGCGGGAGGTCGTGAGCAGTTCTTC.